Below, one T cell receptor (beta chain) is given with its context. The CDR3 has 16 residues. CDR1 and CDR2 (germline): SNHLY, FYNNEI. V was trimmed by 6 bases and J by 2 bases, leaving 20 bases between them. This entry comes from a study of cytomegalovirus exposure and HLA in healthy donors. This PCR relied on a set of 60 Vbeta primers and 13 Jbeta primers. Only in-frame clones appear in the TCRdb table, and some are missing; sequencing was by immunoSEQ multiplex PCR. The table records approximately 210,000 clones, about 77% of them present only once. The gene calls are TRBV2 and TRBJ2-7; D is unclear. The origin of this receptor is a woman in her 30s in good health and CMV-seropositive. The source material was PBMCs. The CDR3 is CASSLNLHSSTYEQYF. As DNA, the CDR3 is TGTGCCAGCAGCCTAAACCTTCACTCCTCTACCTACGAGCAGTACTTC.